This T cell receptor (beta chain) originates from a study of blood T cell repertoires in COVID-19. The overall study: COVID-19 samples from acute and convalescent phases originated in the United States, Italy and Spain.

Data came from immunoSEQ multiplex PCR; TCRdb stores just in-frame clones and leaves some out. The table shows over 100,000 clones, with about 89% occurring only once. Trimming shortened V by 0 bases and J by 2 bases, and 14 bases separated the two germline ends. The CDR3 has 16 amino acids. Germline V gene data show CDR1 as ENHRY and CDR2 as SYGVKD. J is TRBJ2-7 and V is TRBV10-3; D remains unclear. The clonotype was recovered from a woman between 65 and 79 years old with COVID-19, enrolled during active disease. The sample taken for sequencing was peripheral blood. Here the CDR3 reads CAISESTARSTYEQYF. Here the CDR3 DNA reads TGTGCCATCAGTGAGTCGACGGCTAGGTCTACCTACGAGCAGTACTTC.